What follows are 30 T cell receptor beta chains derived from one specimen sequenced in a study of cytomegalovirus exposure and HLA in healthy donors (dated by TCRdb to between 2016 and 2019). Library generation was performed with the immunoSEQ multiplex PCR assay. A mixture of 60 forward primers for TCR Vbeta segments and 13 reverse primers for TCR Jbeta segments was used in the multiplex PCR. This immuneACCESS table, as held by TCRdb, lists in-frame sequences with V and J called but not all clones. Of the missing ones, under half trace to an unresolved V gene in checked studies; the others have no known cause. This sample's table contains around 74,000 clones. The ten largest clonotypes hold approximately 4.2% of the sample. Sequencing used PBMCs. These receptors came from a man aged 30 to 39 in good health and CMV-seronegative.

This chain connects TRBV25-1 to TRBJ2-5; 7 bases are a match to TRBD1. Germline CDR1 reads MGHDK; CDR2 reads SYGVNS. The CDR3 runs to 14 residues. The V gene end was trimmed by 4 bases and the J gene end by 7 bases; junction bases not matched to a gene: 9. CDR3 bases: TGTGCCAGCAGTGCCGGACAGGCGTTTGGGACCCAGTACTTC. This gives the protein CASSAGQAFGTQYF.

V is TRBV28 and J is TRBJ2-1; D not certain. The CDR3 is made up of 15 amino acids. Germline CDR1 and CDR2: MDHEN and SYDVKM. V lost 7 bases, J lost 0 bases, and 13 bases lay in between. The CDR3: CASILSPSSYNEQFF. As DNA, the CDR3 is TGTGCCAGCATCCTGAGTCCTTCCTCCTACAATGAGCAGTTCTTC.

Here the CDR3 reads CASSLAGRGRGWEQYF. DNA of the CDR3: TGTGCCAGCAGCTTAGCCGGGAGGGGCAGGGGATGGGAGCAGTACTTC. The chain joins TRBV7-9 to TRBJ2-7, with 8 bases fitting TRBD2. The CDR3 length is 16 residues. Trimming at V came to 0 bases and at J to 7 bases, leaving 11 bases not matched to a gene. The V gene's germline CDR1 is SEHNR and CDR2 FQNEAQ (reference sequence).

The rearrangement joins TRBV18 to TRBJ2-4; 8 bases match TRBD1. The CDR3 spans 14 residues. Germline values: CDR1 KGHSH, CDR2 LQKENI. The ends lost 1 base at V and 7 bases at J; junction bases unmatched: 3. The chain's CDR3 is CASSPRRGLNIQYF. CDR3 DNA: TGTGCCAGCTCACCACGCAGGGGGCTTAACATTCAGTACTTC.

This chain joins TRBV6-5 and TRBJ1-3; D ambiguous. This CDR3 contains 15 residues. The germline V gene has CDR1 MNHEY and CDR2 SVGAGI. V was trimmed by 0 bases and J by 0 bases, leaving 6 bases between them. This CDR3 is CASSYSPRSGNTIYF. The CDR3 DNA reads TGTGCCAGCAGTTACTCGCCGCGCTCTGGAAACACCATATATTTT.

The chain employs TRBV7-3 and TRBJ2-3; 15 nucleotides match TRBD2. Germline trimming cut 5 bases from V and 3 bases from J; bases unmatched to any gene: 6. This CDR3 is built from 17 residues. The germline gives CDR1 SGHTA, CDR2 FQGTGA. The CDR3 is CASSPRTSGRGTDTQYF. In nucleotides, the CDR3 is TGTGCCAGCAGCCCCCGGACTAGCGGGAGGGGTACAGATACGCAGTATTTT.

V is TRBV5-4 and J is TRBJ2-1; 8 positions agree with TRBD1. The V segment lost 1 base and the J segment 7 bases; nucleotides outside the gene matches: 10. From germline, CDR1 is SGHNT and CDR2 YYREEE (reference sequence). CDR3 length equals 16 residues. The CDR3 here is CASSLPPGQEGNEQFF. The CDR3 nucleotides are TGTGCCAGCAGCTTGCCACCGGGACAGGAGGGTAATGAGCAGTTCTTC.

V is TRBV6-5 and J is TRBJ1-1; TRBD1 agrees at 8 bases. Per germline, CDR1 MNHEY and CDR2 SVGAGI. After removal of 5 bases from V and 3 bases from J, the junction contained 5 bases not matched to a gene. The CDR3 length is 14 residues. DNA for the CDR3: TGTGCCAGCAGTGGACAGGGAAGGGACACTGAAGCTTTCTTT. It codes for CASSGQGRDTEAFF.

The CDR3 sequence: CASSEGRTEGYEQYF. The DNA of the CDR3 is TGTGCCAGCAGTGAAGGTCGGACAGAAGGCTACGAGCAGTACTTC. This chain joins TRBV25-1 and TRBJ2-7, with a weak D call TRBD1 (6 bases). V lost 2 bases to trimming and J lost 3 bases, with 14 bases between them. CDR1 is MGHDK and CDR2 is SYGVNS in the germline V gene. The CDR3 consists of 15 residues.

The CDR3 protein is CASSVGVAGGGETQYF. CDR3 in DNA: TGTGCCAGCAGCGTAGGGGTAGCGGGAGGTGGGGAGACCCAGTACTTC. The chain uses TRBV9 and TRBJ2-5; 10 nucleotides agree with TRBD2. J gave up 5 bases and V 0 bases, and 7 bases lay outside the gene matches. Per the germline V gene, CDR1 is SGDLS and CDR2 is YYNGEE. The CDR3 contains 16 residues.

V gene TRBV5-5 combines with J gene TRBJ2-7; D is perhaps TRBD1 (5 bases). CDR1 is SGHKS, CDR2 YYEKEE, per germline (reference sequence). This CDR3 region has 15 residues. Deletions cut 4 bases from V and 2 bases from J, with 16 bases between. CDR3 bases: TGTGCCAGCAGCATAAGGGGTTCTTTCGCCTACGAGCAGTACTTC. Protein product: CASSIRGSFAYEQYF. Combining the CDR3 with reference TRBV5-5 and TRBJ2-7 gives the whole variable domain DAGVTQSPTHLIKTRGQQVTLRCSPISGHKSVSWYQQVLGQGPQFIFQYYEKEERGRGNFPDRFSARQFPNYSSELNVNALLLGDSALYLCASSIRGSFAYEQYFGPGTRLTVT.

The gene calls are TRBV9 and TRBJ2-5; 11 nucleotides match TRBD1. Trimming cost V 3 bases and J 4 bases; bases outside gene matches: 11. The CDR3 has 17 amino acids. Germline CDR1 SGDLS, CDR2 YYNGEE. CDR3 sequence: CASSAHPGQGVGETQYF. For the CDR3, the DNA is TGTGCCAGCAGCGCTCACCCGGGACAGGGGGTCGGAGAGACCCAGTACTTC. Variable domain in full (rest from reference TRBV9 and TRBJ2-5): DSGVTQTPKHLITATGQRVTLRCSPRSGDLSVYWYQQSLDQGLQFLIQYYNGEERAKGNILERFSAQQFPDLHSELNLSSLELGDSALYFCASSAHPGQGVGETQYFGPGTRLLVL.

The chain has TRBV10-3 and TRBJ2-2; 7 nucleotides line up with TRBD2. This CDR3 is built from 15 residues. CDR1 is ENHRY, CDR2 SYGVKD, per germline. J lost 0 bases, V lost 4 bases, and 2 bases had no gene match. CDR3 loop: CAISVAGANTGELFF. CDR3 bases: TGTGCCATCAGTGTCGCGGGAGCGAACACCGGGGAGCTGTTTTTT.

This chain links TRBV6-5 with TRBJ2-7, with D unclear. Deletions cut 5 bases from V and 2 bases from J, with 10 bases between. Germline loops: CDR1 MNHEY, CDR2 SVGAGI. The CDR3 runs 13 residues. CDR3 in DNA: TGTGCCAGCAGTATCCAGGTAGCCTACGAGCAGTACTTC. Translating it yields CASSIQVAYEQYF.

V and J are TRBV9 and TRBJ2-5; 12 nucleotides match TRBD2. Germline values: CDR1 SGDLS, CDR2 YYNGEE. J lost 2 bases, V lost 0 bases, and 8 bases had no gene match. The CDR3 consists of 18 residues. The CDR3 DNA is TGTGCCAGCAGCGTAGGTGGACTAGCGGGGATTAGGCAAGAGACCCAGTACTTC. It translates to CASSVGGLAGIRQETQYF.

The chain is built from TRBV5-6 and TRBJ2-1; 8 positions agree with TRBD2. The junction had 7 bases not matched to a gene; V was cut back by 0 bases and J by 8 bases. The CDR3 is 15 residues long. Germline loops: CDR1 SGHDT, CDR2 YYEEEE. The CDR3 region is CASSLAVAGLHEQFF. In DNA form, the CDR3 reads TGTGCCAGCAGCTTGGCAGTAGCGGGGCTCCATGAGCAGTTCTTC.

The chain combines TRBV2 with TRBJ1-5; TRBD1 agrees at 8 bases. Per germline, CDR1 SNHLY and CDR2 FYNNEI. CDR3 length: 13 amino acids. V shed 4 bases and J 5 bases; nucleotides not matched to a gene: 1. CDR3 sequence reads: CASSGTGYQPQHF. The CDR3 region has the DNA TGTGCCAGCAGTGGGACAGGGTATCAGCCCCAGCATTTT. Full variable domain (missing parts from reference TRBV2 and TRBJ1-5): EPEVTQTPSHQVTQMGQEVILRCVPISNHLYFYWYRQILGQKVEFLVSFYNNEISEKSEIFDDQFSVERPDGSNFTLKIRSTKLEDSAMYFCASSGTGYQPQHFGDGTRLSIL.

The chain couples TRBV2 to TRBJ2-3; a weak D match, TRBD2 (6 bases). With 7 bases removed from V and 0 bases from J, the gap between germline ends came to 11 bases. Germline V gene lookup returns CDR1 SNHLY and CDR2 FYNNEI. The CDR3 totals 14 residues. The CDR3 sequence is CASKAGLSTDTQYF. Written as DNA, the CDR3 is TGTGCCAGCAAGGCGGGGCTGAGCACAGATACGCAGTATTTT.

The V and J genes are TRBV10-1 and TRBJ2-7; 8 bases map to TRBD2. The CDR3 has 14 residues. With 6 bases clipped from V and 1 base from J, the junction kept 5 bases outside the gene matches. Germline CDR1 WNHNN, CDR2 SYGVQD (reference sequence). DNA for the CDR3: TGCGCCAGCAGCTCCCGGGAGGGTTCCTACGAGCAGTACTTC. Encoded protein: CASSSREGSYEQYF.

This chain uses TRBV7-8 with TRBJ2-1; TRBD2 matches 15 bases. The CDR3 length is 15 residues. Germline values: CDR1 SGHVS, CDR2 FQNEAQ. V trimming: 5 bases; J trimming: 10 bases; junction bases outside the gene matches: 6. This chain's CDR3 is CASSPGTSGRPEQFF. The CDR3 DNA reads as TGTGCCAGCAGCCCTGGGACTAGCGGGAGGCCCGAGCAGTTCTTC.

The chain combines TRBV5-1 with TRBJ1-1; tentative D call: TRBD1 (5 bases). Germline V gene sequence: CDR1 SGHRS, CDR2 YFSETQ. V dropped 5 bases and J dropped 3 bases, with 14 bases sitting between them. The CDR3 spans 14 residues. This chain's CDR3 is CASSLGSGYTEAFF. The CDR3 DNA reads as TGCGCCAGCAGTCTGGGGTCAGGGTACACTGAAGCTTTCTTT.

The chain carries TRBV6-5 and TRBJ2-1; D possibly corresponds to TRBD2 (6 bases). The V and J ends lost 0 bases and 5 bases respectively, with 8 bases between them. Germline V lookup: CDR1 MNHEY, CDR2 SVGAGI. The CDR3 has 14 amino acids. CDR3 region: CASSYSSGDNEQFF. CDR3 DNA sequence: TGTGCCAGCAGTTACTCATCGGGAGACAATGAGCAGTTCTTC.

The chain couples TRBV29-1 to TRBJ1-5; D possibly corresponds to TRBD1 (5 bases). Germline-derived CDR1 and CDR2 are SQVTM and ANQGSEA. This CDR3 contains 11 residues. V gave up 7 bases and J gave up 11 bases, with 15 bases separating them. CDR3 sequence: CSAGDWMAQHF. The CDR3 DNA reads as TGCAGCGCTGGGGACTGGATGGCCCAGCATTTT.

CDR3 loop: CASSSQGWMNTEAFF. In DNA form, the CDR3 reads TGTGCCAGCAGCTCTCAGGGCTGGATGAACACTGAAGCTTTCTTT. The rearrangement joins TRBV13 to TRBJ1-1; the D gene is possibly TRBD1 (5 bases). The germline V gene encodes CDR1 PRHDT and CDR2 FYEKMQ (reference sequence). Trimming took off 4 bases at V and 0 bases at J, with 12 bases between the two ends. The CDR3 totals 15 residues.

The gene calls are TRBV2 and TRBJ2-5; TRBD2 agrees at 8 bases. The germline V gene has CDR1 SNHLY and CDR2 FYNNEI. J gave up 5 bases and V 3 bases, and 17 bases lay outside the gene matches. The CDR3 spans 18 residues. CDR3 coding DNA: TGTGCCAGCAGTGAGAGGAGGGGCGGGGGGCTGGCCGGCGAGACCCAGTACTTC. Encoded protein: CASSERRGGGLAGETQYF.

The chain employs TRBV9 and TRBJ2-7, with 7 bases lining up with TRBD1. The germline gives CDR1 SGDLS, CDR2 YYNGEE. CDR3 length: 14 amino acids. Trimming at V came to 2 bases and at J to 6 bases, leaving 8 bases not matched to a gene. In DNA, the CDR3 is TGTGCCAGCAGCGTCGACAGGGCAATTGGCGAGCAGTACTTC. It translates to CASSVDRAIGEQYF.

The chain employs TRBV6-4 and TRBJ2-3, with TRBD2 matching over 10 bases. Germline V gene data show CDR1 as MRHNA and CDR2 as SNTAGT. V dropped 6 bases and J dropped 4; count of bases not matched to a gene: 4. The CDR3 runs 14 residues. Here the CDR3 DNA reads TGTGCCAGCAGAGGGGGACTAGCGTCAGATACGCAGTATTTT. The encoded protein is CASRGGLASDTQYF.

This chain uses TRBV27 with TRBJ1-2; 8 bases line up with TRBD1. Germline lookup yields CDR1 MNHEY and CDR2 SMNVEV (reference sequence). This CDR3 comprises 14 residues. Germline trimming cut 5 bases from V and 3 bases from J; bases unmatched to any gene: 5. Here the CDR3 DNA reads TGTGCCAGCAGTCACAGGGGGATAGACTATGGCTACACCTTC. Protein: CASSHRGIDYGYTF.

The chain uses TRBV9 and TRBJ2-7, with 7 bases that match TRBD2. Germline CDR1 reads SGDLS; CDR2 reads YYNGEE. The CDR3 covers 15 residues. With V trimmed by 0 bases and J by 2 bases, 5 bases remained unmatched. The CDR3 spells CASSVGRGNAYEQYF. In nucleotides, the CDR3 is TGTGCCAGCAGCGTAGGGCGGGGGAACGCCTACGAGCAGTACTTC. Supplemented by reference TRBV9 and TRBJ2-7, the full variable domain reads DSGVTQTPKHLITATGQRVTLRCSPRSGDLSVYWYQQSLDQGLQFLIQYYNGEERAKGNILERFSAQQFPDLHSELNLSSLELGDSALYFCASSVGRGNAYEQYFGPGTRLTVT.

The V gene is TRBV4-1, the J gene TRBJ2-4, with D possibly TRBD2 on 6 matching bases. Trimming cost V 7 bases and J 4 bases, with 14 bases left between them. Germline CDR1 reads MGHRA; CDR2 reads YSYEKL. This CDR3 has 14 amino acids. The CDR3 sequence: CASTRDSNKNIQYF. The CDR3 DNA sequence: TGCGCCAGCACCCGGGACTCAAATAAAAACATTCAGTACTTC.